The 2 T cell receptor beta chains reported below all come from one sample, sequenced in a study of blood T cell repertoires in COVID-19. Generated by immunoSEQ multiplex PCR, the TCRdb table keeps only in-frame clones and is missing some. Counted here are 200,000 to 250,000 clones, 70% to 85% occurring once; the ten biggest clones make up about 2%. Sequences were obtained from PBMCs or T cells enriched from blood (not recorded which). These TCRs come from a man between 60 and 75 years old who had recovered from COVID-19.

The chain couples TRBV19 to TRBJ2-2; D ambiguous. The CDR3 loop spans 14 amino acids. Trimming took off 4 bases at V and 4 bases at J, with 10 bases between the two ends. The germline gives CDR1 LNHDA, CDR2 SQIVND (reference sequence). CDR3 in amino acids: CASSTSRLTGELFF. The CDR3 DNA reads TGTGCCAGTAGTACCAGCAGACTCACCGGGGAGCTGTTTTTT.

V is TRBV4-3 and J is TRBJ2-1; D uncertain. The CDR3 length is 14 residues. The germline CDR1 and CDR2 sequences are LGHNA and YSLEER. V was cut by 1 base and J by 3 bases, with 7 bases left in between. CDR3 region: CASSQVAVYNEQFF. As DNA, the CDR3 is TGCGCCAGCAGCCAAGTGGCCGTCTACAATGAGCAGTTCTTC.